Shown below are 6 T cell receptor beta chains from a single sample sequenced in a study of blood T cell repertoires in COVID-19 (dated by TCRdb to 2018 to 2021). The library was built by means of the immunoSEQ multiplex PCR assay. The immuneACCESS repertoire file appears here via TCRdb, limited to in-frame rearrangements. These files lack a portion of the clones; in checked studies, under half of the deficit traces to unresolved V genes, and the cause of the others is not known. Across this sample there are roughly 250,000 clones, with approximately 90% seen only once. The top ten clones comprise approximately 0.84% of the sample. Specimen: peripheral blood. All receptors come from a man aged 30 to 45 with acute or convalescent COVID-19.

The genes are TRBV3-1 (or the pseudogene TRBV3-2) and TRBJ1-6; 8 nucleotides align to TRBD1. The CDR3 spans 14 residues. Per the germline V gene, CDR1 is LGHDT and CDR2 is YNNKEL (reference sequence). The V gene end was trimmed by 4 bases and the J gene end by 10 bases; junction bases not matched to a gene: 6. CDR3 coding DNA: TGTGCCAGCAGCCGGACAGGGCTCGTGTCACCCCTCCACTTT. Translating it yields CASSRTGLVSPLHF.

J is TRBJ1-1 and V is TRBV15; D might be TRBD1 (6 bases). This CDR3 is 13 amino acids long. The germline V and J ends were trimmed by 8 bases and 2 bases, with 12 bases remaining between them. CDR1 is LNHNV, CDR2 YYDKDF, per germline (reference sequence). CDR3 residues: CATARQDNTEAFF. The CDR3 nucleotides are TGTGCCACCGCCCGACAGGATAACACTGAAGCTTTCTTT. Combining the CDR3 with reference TRBV15 and TRBJ1-1 gives the whole variable domain DAMVIQNPRYQVTQFGKPVTLSCSQTLNHNVMYWYQQKSSQAPKLLFHYYDKDFNNEADTPDNFQSRRPNTSFCFLDIRSPGLGDTAMYLCATARQDNTEAFFGQGTRLTVV.

The chain is built from TRBV4-2 and TRBJ2-1; 12 nucleotides line up with TRBD2. CDR1 and CDR2 from the germline V gene are LGHNA and YNFKEQ. Germline trimming cut 1 base from V and 7 bases from J; bases unmatched to any gene: 5. This CDR3 spans 16 amino acids. The DNA for the CDR3 is TGTGCCAGCAGCCAAGGGAACCTAGCGGGGGGGAATGAGCAGTTCTTC. This sequence encodes CASSQGNLAGGNEQFF.

This chain links TRBV12-3 or TRBV12-4 with TRBJ1-2; 9 bases are a match to TRBD1. The V gene end was trimmed by 3 bases and the J gene end by 6 bases; junction bases not matched to a gene: 2. This CDR3 is 13 amino acids long. The CDR3 protein is CASSFGQGNGYTF. Written as DNA, the CDR3 is TGTGCCAGCAGTTTTGGACAGGGGAATGGCTACACCTTC.

The chain employs TRBV5-4 and TRBJ2-1; 7 bases fit TRBD2. The CDR3 length is 17 residues. The germline gives CDR1 SGHNT, CDR2 YYREEE (reference sequence). Trimming removed 5 bases from V and 2 bases from J; junction bases left unmatched: 13. The CDR3 nucleotides read TGTGCCAGCAGTTCGCCCACGACTAGCTCGACCTACAATGAGCAGTTCTTC. It encodes CASSSPTTSSTYNEQFF.

The chain has TRBV12-5 and TRBJ1-5; 8 bases are shared with TRBD1. Germline loops: CDR1 LGHNT, CDR2 FRNRAP. The CDR3 totals 18 residues. V lost 0 bases and J lost 7; bases outside the gene matches: 14. The CDR3 here is CASGLVGPGGPAPQPQHF. The DNA of the CDR3 is TGTGCTAGTGGTTTGGTCGGACCAGGGGGCCCAGCCCCCCAGCCCCAGCATTTT.